This T cell receptor beta chain emerged from a study of blood T cell repertoires in COVID-19. Study at large: COVID-19 samples collected from the United States, Italy and Spain covered acute and convalescent phases. The analysed material was cDNA or gDNA that came from T cells, B-cell-depleted T cells, or PBMCs.

Original processing notes: Reference gene primer amplification gave nucleated cell count estimates. TCRdb's copy holds only in-frame clones and misses some; the assay was immunoSEQ multiplex PCR. V and J calls and clone size are copied from that table; D and trimming were computed from the DNA. This repertoire shows approximately 150,000 clones, roughly 90% found once; its top ten account for 3% to 4.5%. This CDR3 region has 12 residues. The ends were cut back, 4 bases at V and 3 bases at J, with 9 bases in the middle. Germline V gene sequence: CDR1 SQVTM, CDR2 ANQGSEA. Input material: peripheral blood. The chain couples TRBV29-1 to TRBJ2-5, with D unclear. The sequence came from a woman aged 60-75 years who had recovered from COVID-19. The CDR3 region has the DNA TGCAGCGTTGTTTTCGTCGAAGAGACCCAGTACTTC. Translating it yields CSVVFVEETQYF.